This T cell receptor (beta chain) was sequenced in a study of sequential checkpoint blockade in melanoma. Whole-study context: After both sequences, patients received maintenance nivolumab. Matched biopsies came pretreatment and at week 13 for about two dozen patients.

Study-wide results and limits: About 30 times likelier clinical benefit followed increased tumor T-cell fraction and clonality.

Points on this clone: What it binds is not known.

Treatment given: randomized to nivolumab then ipilimumab (arm A) or the reverse (arm B). None of the patients previously received DNA-damaging chemotherapy. Assay used: immunoSEQ multiplex PCR; TCRdb lists only in-frame clones, some missing. This table has more than 10,000 clones, roughly a fifth appearing once. CDR3 size: 17 residues. The junction had 6 bases not matched to a gene; V was cut back by 1 base and J by 0 bases. Per germline, CDR1 LNHDA and CDR2 SQIVND (reference sequence). V is TRBV19 and J is TRBJ1-5, with 7 nucleotides matching TRBD1. The receptor was isolated from a human donor with melanoma. This material consisted of tumor tissue (inferred from file names), taken from a patient given nivolumab and ipilimumab in sequence. In nucleotides, the CDR3 is TGTGCCAGTAGTATAGTTGGGACAGAATATAGCAATCAGCCCCAGCATTTT. Translation: CASSIVGTEYSNQPQHF.